This T cell receptor (beta chain) is drawn from a study of blood T cell repertoires in COVID-19. Background on the study: T cells, B-cell-depleted T cells, or PBMCs supplied cDNA or gDNA.

Produced via immunoSEQ multiplex PCR; TCRdb's table is partial and in-frame only. The repertoire holds 400,000 to 550,000 clones, with 70% to 90% as singletons. Germline V gene sequence: CDR1 MNHEY, CDR2 SVGAGI. The length of the CDR3 is 14 residues. Trimming pared 6 bases from V and 8 bases from J, leaving 17 bases between. The chain recombines TRBV6-5 with TRBJ1-3; no definite D call. The specimen was PBMCs or T cells enriched from blood (not recorded which). This clonotype was sampled from a woman aged 18-29 years with acute COVID-19. The CDR3: CASSQRAESDTIYF. The CDR3 bases are TGTGCCAGCAGCCAGCGGGCAGAGTCGGACACCATATATTTT.